The clone carrying this T cell receptor (beta chain) was observed a single time. These data are taken from a study of blood T cell repertoires in COVID-19. Trimming removed 2 bases from V and 2 bases from J, with 12 bases in between. The V gene's germline CDR1 is ENHRY and CDR2 SYGVKD. There are 15 residues in the CDR3. Measured with immunoSEQ multiplex PCR; TCRdb has only the in-frame clones, and not every one. This table holds more than 20,000 clones, 70% to 90% found once. Sequencing was performed on peripheral blood. The sequence derives from a man between 70 and 80 years old with acute or convalescent COVID-19. The rearrangement joins TRBV10-3 to TRBJ1-1; D uncertain. CDR3 residues: CAISEQSRGNTEAFF. In DNA form, the CDR3 reads TGTGCCATCAGTGAGCAGTCCCGGGGAAACACTGAAGCTTTCTTT.